The rows below give T cell receptor beta chains drawn from one sample of a study of T cell repertoires in cytomegalovirus infection. TCRdb reprocessed the reads with MiXCR, giving one entry per CDR3 protein. The sample shows over 300,000 distinct CDR3 sequences, around 9.5% of them seen only once. The material sequenced was PBMCs. The receptors come from a human donor in good health (CMV status not recorded). Some clones in this sample may be carry-over from other donors' samples. CDR3s include the opening cysteine and the closing phenylalanine or tryptophan. Fields, in order: V gene, J gene, clone size, D gene, CDR3 protein, CDR3 DNA. A D gene is named only where the DNA matches it firmly. Some rows have no size entry. The others give once, few or many, or a class for an expanded clone.

TRBV7-9	TRBJ2-7	few	TRBD1	CASDRDRAHEQYF	TGTGCCAGCGACCGGGACAGGGCCCACGAGCAGTACTTC
TRBV20-1	TRBJ2-7	few	.	CSARGETYEQYF	TGCAGTGCTAGAGGCGAGACCTACGAGCAGTACTTC
TRBV11-2	TRBJ2-7	.	.	CASSPSLAYEQYF	TGTGCCAGCAGCCCCAGCTTGGCCTACGAGCAGTACTTC
TRBV7-2	TRBJ2-7	many	TRBD1	CASSFPRQGGPSYEQYF	TGTGCCAGCAGCTTCCCCCGACAGGGGGGGCCATCCTACGAGCAGTACTTC
TRBV4-3	TRBJ2-7	.	.	CASSQVRGVRPYEQYF	TGCGCCAGCAGCCAAGTAAGGGGGGTTCGCCCCTACGAGCAGTACTTC
TRBV19	TRBJ1-5	few	TRBD1	CASSISGQGRQPQHF	TGTGCCAGTAGTATATCCGGACAGGGTAGGCAGCCCCAGCATTTT
TRBV7-2	TRBJ1-5	.	.	CASSASPLGRYNQPQHF	TGTGCCAGCAGCGCCTCCCCCCTCGGACGGTACAATCAGCCCCAGCATTTT
TRBV20-1	TRBJ2-3	.	TRBD2	CSARLGVAGVDTDTQYF	TGCAGTGCTCGCCTGGGGGTAGCGGGAGTAGATACAGATACGCAGTATTTT
TRBV12-3/TRBV12-4	TRBJ2-7	many	TRBD1	CASSFRQGWQDEQYF	TGTGCCAGCAGTTTCCGACAGGGGTGGCAGGACGAGCAGTACTTC
TRBV7-9	TRBJ1-6	many	.	CASSLGTADSPLHF	TGTGCCAGCAGCTTAGGGACAGCAGATTCACCCCTCCACTTT
TRBV7-2	TRBJ2-5	many	TRBD2	CASSLELATPETQYF	TGTGCCAGCAGCTTAGAACTAGCGACCCCAGAGACCCAGTACTTC
TRBV20-1	TRBJ2-7	many	.	CSARDLRVSSYEQYF	TGCAGTGCTAGAGATCTGCGGGTTAGCTCCTACGAGCAGTACTTC
TRBV7-8	TRBJ2-7	.	.	CASSFDSRKRVEQYF	TGTGCCAGCAGCTTTGATTCCCGAAAGAGGGTCGAGCAGTACTTC
TRBV7-9	TRBJ1-2	.	.	CASSVLKDYGYTF	TGTGCCAGCAGCGTTCTAAAGGACTATGGCTACACCTTC
TRBV27	TRBJ2-1	.	.	CASSSREDEQFF	TGTGCCAGCAGCTCCCGTGAGGATGAGCAGTTCTTC
TRBV28	TRBJ1-6	few	.	CASSSGTALSPLHF	TGTGCCAGCAGTTCCGGGACGGCCCTTTCACCCCTCCACTTT
TRBV7-9	TRBJ1-1	many	.	CASRGTMNTEAFF	TGTGCCAGCAGAGGTACGATGAACACTGAAGCTTTCTTT
TRBV7-2	TRBJ2-5	many	.	CASSLGPGEEETQYF	TGTGCCAGCAGCTTAGGTCCAGGGGAAGAGGAGACCCAGTACTTC
TRBV7-2	TRBJ2-1	many	.	CASSLVAFNNEQFF	TGTGCCAGCAGCTTAGTCGCGTTTAATAATGAGCAGTTCTTC
TRBV12-3/TRBV12-4	TRBJ1-2	.	TRBD1	CASRPFGTGVYGYTF	TGTGCCAGCAGGCCCTTCGGGACAGGGGTCTATGGCTACACCTTC
TRBV28	TRBJ1-5	.	TRBD1	CASSYTGARQPQHF	TGTGCCAGCAGTTATACAGGGGCTCGGCAGCCCCAGCATTTT
TRBV9	TRBJ1-3	.	.	CASSVEIGGTGNTIYF	TGTGCCAGCAGCGTAGAGATCGGGGGGACTGGAAACACCATATATTTT